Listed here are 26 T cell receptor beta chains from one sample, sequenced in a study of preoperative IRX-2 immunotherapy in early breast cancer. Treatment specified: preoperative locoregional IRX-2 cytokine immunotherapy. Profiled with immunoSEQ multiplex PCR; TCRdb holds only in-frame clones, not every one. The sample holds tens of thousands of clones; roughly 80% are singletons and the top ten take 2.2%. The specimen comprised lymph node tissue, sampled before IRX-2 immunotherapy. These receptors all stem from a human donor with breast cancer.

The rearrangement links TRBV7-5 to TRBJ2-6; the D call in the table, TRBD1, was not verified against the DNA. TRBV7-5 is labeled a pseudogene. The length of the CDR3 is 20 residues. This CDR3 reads CASSPFMPPGHMSEANVLTF. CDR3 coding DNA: TGTGCCAGCAGCCCCTTTATGCCCCCGGGACACATGTCTGAGGCCAACGTCCTGACTTTC.

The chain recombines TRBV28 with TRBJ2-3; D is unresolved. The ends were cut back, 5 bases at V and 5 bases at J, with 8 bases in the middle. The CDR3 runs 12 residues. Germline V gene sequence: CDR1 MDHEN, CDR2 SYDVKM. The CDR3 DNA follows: TGTGCCAGCAGTCCCCCTAGAGATACGCAGTATTTT. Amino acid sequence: CASSPPRDTQYF. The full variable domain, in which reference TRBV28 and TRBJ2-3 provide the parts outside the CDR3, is DVKVTQSSRYLVKRTGEKVFLECVQDMDHENMFWYRQDPGLGLRLIYFSYDVKMKEKGDIPEGYSVSREKKERFSLILESASTNQTSMYLCASSPPRDTQYFGPGTRLTVL.

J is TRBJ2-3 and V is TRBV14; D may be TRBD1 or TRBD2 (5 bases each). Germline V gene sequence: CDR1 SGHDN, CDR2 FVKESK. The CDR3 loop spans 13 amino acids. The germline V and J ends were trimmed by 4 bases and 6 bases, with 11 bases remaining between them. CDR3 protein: CASSLRGADTQYF. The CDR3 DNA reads TGTGCCAGCAGCCTCAGAGGGGCGGATACGCAGTATTTT. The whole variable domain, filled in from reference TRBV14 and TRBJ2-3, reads EAGVTQFPSHSVIEKGQTVTLRCDPISGHDNLYWYRRVMGKEIKFLLHFVKESKQDESGMPNNRFLAERTGGTYSTLKVQPAELEDSGVYFCASSLRGADTQYFGPGTRLTVL.

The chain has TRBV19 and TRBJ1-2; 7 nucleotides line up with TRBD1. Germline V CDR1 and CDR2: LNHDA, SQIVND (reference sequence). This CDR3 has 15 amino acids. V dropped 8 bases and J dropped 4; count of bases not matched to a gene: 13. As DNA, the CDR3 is TGTGCCAGTCGTCCAATACAGGGGCGGGTCTATGGCTACACCTTC. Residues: CASRPIQGRVYGYTF.

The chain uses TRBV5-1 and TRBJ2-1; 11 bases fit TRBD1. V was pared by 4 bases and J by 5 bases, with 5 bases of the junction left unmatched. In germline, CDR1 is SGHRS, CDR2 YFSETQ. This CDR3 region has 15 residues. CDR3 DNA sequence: TGCGCCAGCAGCCGGACAGGGGGCTTAGACAATGAGCAGTTCTTC. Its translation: CASSRTGGLDNEQFF. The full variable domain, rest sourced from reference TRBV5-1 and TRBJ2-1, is KAGVTQTPRYLIKTRGQQVTLSCSPISGHRSVSWYQQTPGQGLQFLFEYFSETQRNKGNFPGRFSGRQFSNSRSEMNVSTLELGDSALYLCASSRTGGLDNEQFFGPGTRLTVL.

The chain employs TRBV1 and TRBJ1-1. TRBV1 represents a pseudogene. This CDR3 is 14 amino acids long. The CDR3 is CASSQERSGKKAFF. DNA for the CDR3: TGCGCCAGCAGCCAAGAAAGGTCCGGTAAGAAAGCTTTCTTT.

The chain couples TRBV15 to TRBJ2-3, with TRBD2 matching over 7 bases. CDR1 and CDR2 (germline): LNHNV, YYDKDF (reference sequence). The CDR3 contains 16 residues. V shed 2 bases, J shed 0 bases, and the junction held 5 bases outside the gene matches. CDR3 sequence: CATSRPTSRSTDTQYF. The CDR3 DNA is TGTGCCACCAGCAGACCGACTAGCCGAAGCACAGATACGCAGTATTTT. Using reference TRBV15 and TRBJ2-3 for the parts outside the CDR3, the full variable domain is DAMVIQNPRYQVTQFGKPVTLSCSQTLNHNVMYWYQQKSSQAPKLLFHYYDKDFNNEADTPDNFQSRRPNTSFCFLDIRSPGLGDTAMYLCATSRPTSRSTDTQYFGPGTRLTVL.

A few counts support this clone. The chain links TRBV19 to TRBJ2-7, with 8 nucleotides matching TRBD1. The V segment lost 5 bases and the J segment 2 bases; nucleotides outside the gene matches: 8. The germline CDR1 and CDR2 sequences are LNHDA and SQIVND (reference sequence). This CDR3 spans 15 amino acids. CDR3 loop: CASSPRGQATYEQYF. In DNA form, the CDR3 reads TGTGCCAGTAGTCCGCGGGGACAGGCAACCTACGAGCAGTACTTC.

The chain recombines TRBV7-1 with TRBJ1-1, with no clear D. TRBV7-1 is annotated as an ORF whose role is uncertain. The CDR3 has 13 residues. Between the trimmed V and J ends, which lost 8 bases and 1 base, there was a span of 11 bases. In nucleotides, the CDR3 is TGTGCCAGCGGGATCCTCAAGAACACTGAAGCTTTCTTT. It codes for CASGILKNTEAFF.

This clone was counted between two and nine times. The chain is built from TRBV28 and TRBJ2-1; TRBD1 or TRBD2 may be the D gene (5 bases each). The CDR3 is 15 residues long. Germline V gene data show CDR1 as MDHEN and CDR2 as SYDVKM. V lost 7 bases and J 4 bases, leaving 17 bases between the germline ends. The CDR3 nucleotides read TGTGCCAGCACCTCCGGGGCAAAGTCGTACAATGAGCAGTTCTTC. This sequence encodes CASTSGAKSYNEQFF.

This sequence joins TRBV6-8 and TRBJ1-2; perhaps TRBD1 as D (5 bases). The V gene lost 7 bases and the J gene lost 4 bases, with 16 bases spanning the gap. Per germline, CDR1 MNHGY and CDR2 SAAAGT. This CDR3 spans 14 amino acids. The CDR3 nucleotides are TGTGCCAGCACCCTCCCGGACAAGGGCTATGGCTACACCTTC. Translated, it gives CASTLPDKGYGYTF.

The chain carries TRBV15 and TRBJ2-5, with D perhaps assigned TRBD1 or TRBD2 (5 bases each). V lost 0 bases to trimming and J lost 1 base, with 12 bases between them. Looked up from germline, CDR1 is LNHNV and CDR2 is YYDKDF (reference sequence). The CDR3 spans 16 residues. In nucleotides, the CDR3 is TGTGCCACCAGCAGAGAATCCTGGGGGACCCAAGAGACCCAGTACTTC. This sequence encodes CATSRESWGTQETQYF.

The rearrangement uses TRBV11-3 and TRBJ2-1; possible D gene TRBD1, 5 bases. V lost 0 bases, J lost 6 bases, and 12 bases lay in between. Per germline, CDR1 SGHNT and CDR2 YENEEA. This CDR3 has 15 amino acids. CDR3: CASSLDVGHTNEQFF. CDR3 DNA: TGTGCCAGCAGCTTAGACGTCGGACATACCAATGAGCAGTTCTTC.

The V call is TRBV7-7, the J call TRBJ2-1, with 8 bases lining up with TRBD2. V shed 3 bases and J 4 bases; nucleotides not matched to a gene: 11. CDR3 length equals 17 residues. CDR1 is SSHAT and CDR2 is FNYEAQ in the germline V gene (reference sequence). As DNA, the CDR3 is TGTGCCAGCAGCTTTTTTAGCTGGAGCGGGGGTTACAATGAGCAGTTCTTC. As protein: CASSFFSWSGGYNEQFF.

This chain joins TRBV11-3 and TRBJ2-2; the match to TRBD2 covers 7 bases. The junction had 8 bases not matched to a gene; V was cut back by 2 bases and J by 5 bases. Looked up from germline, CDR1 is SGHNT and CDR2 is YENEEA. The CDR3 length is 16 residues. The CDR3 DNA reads TGTGCCAGCAGCTTAACGTACGGCGGGGGTACCGGGGAGCTGTTTTTT. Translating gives CASSLTYGGGTGELFF.

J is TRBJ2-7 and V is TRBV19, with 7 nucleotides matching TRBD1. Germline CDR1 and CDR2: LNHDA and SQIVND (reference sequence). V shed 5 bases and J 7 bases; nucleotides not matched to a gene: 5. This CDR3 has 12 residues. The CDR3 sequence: CASSLTGEEQYF. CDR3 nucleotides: TGTGCCAGTAGTCTTACAGGGGAAGAGCAGTACTTC.

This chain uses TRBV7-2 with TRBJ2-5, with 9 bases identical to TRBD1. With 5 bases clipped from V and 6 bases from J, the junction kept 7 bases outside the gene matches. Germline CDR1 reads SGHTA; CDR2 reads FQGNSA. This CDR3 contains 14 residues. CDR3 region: CASSQGTGTKTQYF. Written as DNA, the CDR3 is TGTGCCAGCAGCCAAGGGACAGGGACGAAGACCCAGTACTTC.

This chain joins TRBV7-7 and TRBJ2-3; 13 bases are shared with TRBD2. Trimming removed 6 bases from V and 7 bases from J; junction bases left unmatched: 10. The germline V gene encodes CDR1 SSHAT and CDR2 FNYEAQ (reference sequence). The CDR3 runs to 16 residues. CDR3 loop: CASRPTSGGASNTQYF. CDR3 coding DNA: TGTGCCAGCAGACCCACTAGCGGGGGGGCCTCGAATACGCAGTATTTT.

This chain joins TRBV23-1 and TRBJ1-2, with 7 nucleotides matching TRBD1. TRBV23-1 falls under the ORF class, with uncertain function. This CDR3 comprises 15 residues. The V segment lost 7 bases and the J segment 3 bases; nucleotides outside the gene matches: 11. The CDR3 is CASNSRSQGDYGYTF. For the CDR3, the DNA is TGCGCCAGCAACTCAAGAAGTCAGGGGGACTATGGCTACACCTTC.

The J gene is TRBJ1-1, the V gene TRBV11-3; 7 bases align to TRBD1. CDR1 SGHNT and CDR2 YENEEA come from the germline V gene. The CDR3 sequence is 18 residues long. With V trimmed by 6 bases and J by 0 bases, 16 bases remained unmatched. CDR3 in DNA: TGTGCCAGCAGAAAGGGATGGACAGGTACACACATGAACACTGAAGCTTTCTTT. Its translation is CASRKGWTGTHMNTEAFF.

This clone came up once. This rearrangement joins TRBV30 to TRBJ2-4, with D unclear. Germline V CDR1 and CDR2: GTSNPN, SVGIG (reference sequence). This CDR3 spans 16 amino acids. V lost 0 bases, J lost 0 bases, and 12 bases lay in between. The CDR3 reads CAWSVKALVAKNIQYF. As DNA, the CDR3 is TGTGCCTGGAGTGTTAAAGCTTTGGTAGCCAAAAACATTCAGTACTTC.

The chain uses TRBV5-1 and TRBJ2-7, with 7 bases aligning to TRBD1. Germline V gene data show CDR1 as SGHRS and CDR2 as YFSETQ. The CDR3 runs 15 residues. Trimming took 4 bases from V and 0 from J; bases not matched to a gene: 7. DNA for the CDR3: TGCGCCAGCAGCGTGCCCGGGACAGCCTCCTACGAGCAGTACTTC. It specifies CASSVPGTASYEQYF.

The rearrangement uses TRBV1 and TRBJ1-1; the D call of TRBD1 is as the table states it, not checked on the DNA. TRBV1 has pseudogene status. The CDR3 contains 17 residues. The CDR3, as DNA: TGCGCCAGCAGCCAAGATGCCACGGGACAGCTACACACTGAAGCTTTCTTT. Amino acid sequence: CASSQDATGQLHTEAFF.

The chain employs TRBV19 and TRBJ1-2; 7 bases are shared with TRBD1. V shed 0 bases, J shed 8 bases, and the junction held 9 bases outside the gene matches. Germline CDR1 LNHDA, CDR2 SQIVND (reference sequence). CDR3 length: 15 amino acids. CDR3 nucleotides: TGTGCCAGTAGTATAGACGCACAGGGGCCAGGCGGCTACACCTTC. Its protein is CASSIDAQGPGGYTF.

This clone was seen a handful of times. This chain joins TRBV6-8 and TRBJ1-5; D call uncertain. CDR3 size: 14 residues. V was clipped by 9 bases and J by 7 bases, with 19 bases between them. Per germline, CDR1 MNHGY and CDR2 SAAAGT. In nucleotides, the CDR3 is TGTGCCAGTTCGGGCGCGAGCCCAATCCAGCCCCAGCATTTT. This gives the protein CASSGASPIQPQHF.

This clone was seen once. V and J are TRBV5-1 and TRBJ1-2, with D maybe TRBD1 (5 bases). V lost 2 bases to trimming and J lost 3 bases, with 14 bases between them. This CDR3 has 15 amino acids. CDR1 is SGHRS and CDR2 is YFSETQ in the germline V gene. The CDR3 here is CASSLRGTRDYGYTF. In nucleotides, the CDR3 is TGCGCCAGCAGCTTAAGGGGTACTCGAGACTATGGCTACACCTTC.